The rows below give T cell receptor beta chains drawn from one sample of a study of T cells in Graves' hyperthyroidism and ophthalmopathy. TCRdb redid the calling of the multiplex PCR reads with MiXCR, one entry per CDR3 protein. The data hold some 350,000 distinct CDR3 sequences, with about a sixth observed a single time. The sequenced sample consisted of blood. All receptors come from a woman younger than 35 with Graves' hyperthyroidism that later progressed to Graves' ophthalmopathy. Both conserved end residues are part of each CDR3. Each record gives: J gene, CDR3 length, D gene, V gene, clone size, CDR3 protein, CDR3 DNA. D genes are given only for firm matches. Clone size is shown for a subset of rows, as once, few, many or a class of expanded clone.

>TRBJ2-7|14|-|TRBV6-2/TRBV6-3|many
CASSRSSGGYEQYF
TGTGCCAGCAGTCGTAGCTCCGGAGGTTACGAGCAGTACTTC
>TRBJ2-7|14|-|TRBV7-9|many
CASSLGPGTYEQYF
TGTGCCAGCAGCTTAGGACCTGGGACCTACGAGCAGTACTTC
>TRBJ2-1|16|TRBD2|TRBV20-1|many
CSANRLGLAIYNEQFF
TGCAGTGCTAATAGGCTCGGACTAGCGATCTACAATGAGCAGTTCTTC
>TRBJ1-6|14|-|TRBV3-1|many
CASSPRGENSPLHF
TGTGCCAGCAGCCCCAGGGGTGAGAATTCACCCCTCCACTTT
>TRBJ2-1|17|TRBD1|TRBV7-8|many
CASSLLDRGSSYNEQFF
TGTGCCAGCAGCCTATTGGACAGGGGTAGCTCCTACAATGAGCAGTTCTTC
>TRBJ1-3|15|TRBD1|TRBV20-1|few
CSARDGNRGGNTIYF
TGCAGTGCTAGAGATGGGAACAGGGGGGGAAACACCATATATTTT
>TRBJ2-2|16|-|TRBV30|many
CAWKKKGTPLTGELFF
TGTGCCTGGAAAAAAAAAGGGACTCCACTCACCGGGGAGCTGTTTTTT
>TRBJ1-3|15|-|TRBV5-6|few
CASSFGGFGGNTIYF
TGTGCCAGCAGCTTCGGGGGGTTCGGTGGAAACACCATATATTTT
>TRBJ2-5|13|-|TRBV4-3|-
CASTSRVPETQYF
TGCGCCAGCACCTCGCGGGTCCCAGAGACCCAGTACTTC
>TRBJ2-5|15|-|TRBV6-1|many
CASSELAGKQETQYF
TGTGCCAGCAGTGAATTGGCGGGGAAGCAAGAGACCCAGTACTTC
>TRBJ2-5|16|-|TRBV10-3|many
CAIRATTGLLQETQYF
TGTGCCATCAGAGCCACGACGGGACTCCTACAAGAGACCCAGTACTTC
>TRBJ2-1|15|TRBD2|TRBV7-9|many
CASSIAGGPWNEQFF
TGTGCCAGCAGCATAGCGGGAGGGCCATGGAATGAGCAGTTCTTC
>TRBJ2-1|14|TRBD1|TRBV2|-
CAETDRERVNEQFF
TGTGCCGAAACGGACAGGGAGAGGGTCAATGAGCAGTTCTTC
>TRBJ2-7|16|TRBD1|TRBV27|many
CASSSSGGDRNYEQYF
TGTGCCAGCAGTTCCTCGGGCGGGGACAGGAACTACGAGCAGTACTTC
>TRBJ2-7|15|TRBD2|TRBV5-8|-
CASSLRAGGIYEQYF
TGTGCCAGCAGCCTCCGGGCGGGAGGCATATACGAGCAGTACTTC
>TRBJ1-2|13|TRBD1|TRBV29-1|many
CSVDDRDSYGYTF
TGCAGCGTTGATGACAGGGATAGCTATGGCTACACCTTC
>TRBJ2-2|17|-|TRBV9|-
CASSVSGGQVHTGELFF
TGTGCCAGCAGCGTAAGTGGGGGCCAAGTTCACACCGGGGAGCTGTTTTTT
>TRBJ2-7|15|TRBD2|TRBV2|many
CASRGGLAVSYEQYF
TGTGCCAGCAGGGGGGGACTAGCGGTCTCCTACGAGCAGTACTTC
>TRBJ2-3|15|-|TRBV24-1|few
CATSEAGWSTDTQYF
TGTGCCACCAGTGAGGCAGGGTGGAGCACAGATACGCAGTATTTT
>TRBJ2-3|12|-|TRBV5-1|few
CASSLVVDTQYF
TGCGCCAGCAGCTTGGTCGTAGATACGCAGTATTTT
>TRBJ1-2|11|-|TRBV19|-
CATLIPSGYTF
TGTGCCACTCTGATACCATCCGGCTACACCTTC
>TRBJ2-4|15|TRBD1|TRBV6-1|many
CASRWTGVVKNIQYF
TGTGCCAGCAGATGGACAGGGGTGGTCAAAAACATTCAGTACTTC
>TRBJ2-1|16|TRBD2|TRBV11-2|-
CASSSPETSGRNEQFF
TGTGCCAGCAGCTCCCCGGAGACTAGCGGGAGAAATGAGCAGTTCTTC
>TRBJ2-7|15|TRBD2|TRBV7-2|many
CASSSTSGPSYEQYF
TGTGCCAGCAGCTCGACTAGCGGGCCCTCCTACGAGCAGTACTTC
>TRBJ1-1|15|TRBD1|TRBV28|many
CASSPRQGRGTEAFF
TGTGCCAGCAGTCCCAGACAGGGCCGCGGCACTGAAGCTTTCTTT
>TRBJ2-3|16|TRBD2|TRBV6-2/TRBV6-3|-
CASIRTSGSYTDTQYF
TGTGCCAGCATCAGGACTAGCGGGAGTTACACAGATACGCAGTATTTT
>TRBJ2-5|16|TRBD2|TRBV27|many
CASSLMAGLGEETQYF
TGTGCCAGCAGTTTAATGGCGGGACTAGGCGAAGAGACCCAGTACTTC
>TRBJ2-7|12|-|TRBV28|many
CASSPPDPVQYF
TGTGCCAGCAGTCCCCCGGACCCTGTGCAGTACTTC
>TRBJ2-5|16|-|TRBV2|-
CASSEGAGWSQETQYF
TGTGCCAGCAGTGAAGGGGCTGGCTGGAGTCAAGAGACCCAGTACTTC
>TRBJ1-5|13|-|TRBV20-1|many
CSARGQAMQPQHF
TGCAGTGCTAGAGGACAGGCTATGCAGCCCCAGCATTTT
>TRBJ2-7|15|TRBD2|TRBV28|many
CASSHLGLDTYEQYF
TGTGCCAGCAGTCACCTGGGACTAGATACCTACGAGCAGTACTTC
>TRBJ2-7|14|-|TRBV19|few
CASSAGQSTYEQYF
TGTGCCAGTAGTGCGGGACAGTCTACCTACGAGCAGTACTTC
>TRBJ2-7|14|-|TRBV9|many
CASSVDPGAYEQYF
TGTGCCAGCAGCGTAGATCCAGGGGCCTACGAGCAGTACTTC
>TRBJ2-5|16|-|TRBV4-2|many
CASSQGNRVSGETQYF
TGTGCCAGCAGCCAGGGGAACAGGGTTTCCGGAGAGACCCAGTACTTC
>TRBJ1-5|15|-|TRBV28|many
CASSNQGDLGQPQHF
TGTGCCAGCAGTAACCAGGGTGATCTGGGTCAGCCCCAGCATTTT
>TRBJ1-6|16|TRBD1|TRBV27|-
CASSFSRTGNNSPLHF
TGTGCCAGCAGTTTCTCGCGGACAGGGAATAATTCACCCCTCCACTTT
>TRBJ2-3|14|-|TRBV6-5|many
CASSYAGSTDTQYF
TGTGCCAGCAGTTACGCAGGTAGCACAGATACGCAGTATTTT
>TRBJ2-2|16|-|TRBV6-2/TRBV6-3|many
CASSYSWTTNTGELFF
TGTGCCAGCAGTTACTCGTGGACTACGAACACCGGGGAGCTGTTTTTT
>TRBJ2-1|15|-|TRBV18|many
CASSPGGTVYNEQFF
TGTGCCAGCTCACCAGGGGGGACTGTCTACAATGAGCAGTTCTTC
>TRBJ1-1|17|-|TRBV4-2|-
CASSQDRAGSMNTEAFF
TGTGCCAGCAGCCAAGATCGGGCAGGGAGCATGAACACTGAAGCTTTCTTT
>TRBJ2-1|11|-|TRBV5-1|few
CASSHNNEQFF
TGCGCCAGCAGTCATAATAATGAGCAGTTCTTC
>TRBJ2-7|15|TRBD1|TRBV27|many
CASSNRQGRGYEQYF
TGTGCCAGCAGTAACCGACAGGGAAGGGGGTACGAGCAGTACTTC
>TRBJ2-3|10|-|TRBV27|many
CASSLNTQYF
TGTGCCAGCAGTTTAAATACGCAGTATTTT
>TRBJ2-7|19|-|TRBV30|-
CAWSLDRGGRPNRGYEQYF
TGTGCCTGGAGCCTCGACAGGGGCGGGAGGCCGAATCGAGGCTACGAGCAGTACTTC
>TRBJ2-7|14|-|TRBV27|few
CASSNEAPPYEQYF
TGTGCCAGCAGTAATGAGGCGCCGCCTTACGAGCAGTACTTC